The present entry profiles one T cell receptor (beta chain) with its context. The CDR3 does not close with the conserved phenylalanine or tryptophan, likely indicating a read error. This sample was taken from a study of Graves' ophthalmopathy and Graves' hyperthyroidism. Background on the study: Cases classed as stable hyperthyroidism had no ophthalmopathy within 18 months of follow-up.

Investigators amplified TCR beta CDR3 regions from RNA transcripts. An opening RT-PCR round employed HTBI primers and preceded a second-round multiplex PCR. One entry per CDR3 protein results from TCRdb running MiXCR on the multiplex PCR reads. The sample holds about 550,000 distinct CDR3 sequences, just under 40% seen once. Germline V gene data show CDR1 as SQVTM and CDR2 as ANQGSEA. This CDR3 spans 13 amino acids. Trimming took off 1 base at V and 3 bases at J, with 9 bases between the two ends. Ages of hyperthyroidism patients ran from 18 to 65, and their diagnoses were new, under 2 months' duration.

The origin of this receptor is an adult man with Graves' hyperthyroidism. This chain links TRBV29-1 with TRBJ2-5, with D possibly TRBD1 on 6 matching bases. The sequenced material came from peripheral blood or thyroid tissue (not recorded which). In DNA form, the CDR3 reads TGCAGCGTTGAAGCAGGGGTGGAAGAGACCCAGTACTTG. Amino acid sequence: CSVEAGVEETQYL.